The source of this TCR beta chain is a study of blood T cells in healthy people across ages. This CDR3 comprises 16 residues. The V end was cut by 0 bases, the J end by 3 bases, with 13 bases between. Germline CDR1 MNHNY, CDR2 SVGAGI (reference sequence). Each donor's blood draw was roughly 9.5 milliliters of peripheral blood. Each sample yielded at least 6 million isolated PBMCs. A J-beta primer mix and a sample-barcoded 5' primer were used in a second PCR of about 7 to 11 cycles. Each cDNA was tagged by a template-switch adaptor containing 12 random nucleotides. In TCRdb, the 5' RACE reads were re-called with MiXCR into one record per CDR3 protein. There are 1.5 million to 2 million distinct CDR3 sequences in the sample; over 25% occur only once, and 6.5% to 8.5% lies in the top ten.

The sequencing input was blood. This receptor was identified in a young woman in good health. This chain uses TRBV6-6 with TRBJ2-3, with D uncertain. CDR3 in amino acids: CASSYSFGVATDTQYF. For the CDR3, the DNA is TGTGCCAGCAGTTACTCGTTCGGAGTTGCGACAGATACGCAGTATTTT.